The rows below give T cell receptor beta chains drawn from one sample of a study of T cell repertoires in cytomegalovirus infection. Using its own MiXCR run on the reads, TCRdb lists one record per CDR3 protein. The table lists around 530,000 distinct CDR3 sequences, 26% of them singletons. The specimen sequenced was PBMCs. These receptors all come from a human donor in good health (CMV status not recorded). Some clones in this sample may be carry-over from other donors' samples. Both conserved end residues are part of each CDR3. D genes are given only for firm matches. Only some rows state a clone size, as once, few, many or a class for expanded clones.

V: TRBV7-2
size: many
D: NA
J: TRBJ2-1
DNA: TGTGCCAGCAGCTTAGAGGATGGGTGGGAGCAACAGTTCTTC
CDR3: CASSLEDGWEQQFF

V: TRBV6-5
size: once
D: TRBD2
J: TRBJ2-1
DNA: TGTGCCAGCAGTCGGATAGCGGGAGGGCCAGCCAATGAGCAGTTCTTC
CDR3: CASSRIAGGPANEQFF

V: TRBV7-2
size: many
D: NA
J: TRBJ1-6
DNA: TGTGCCAGCAGCTTAGCGGGGGATAATTCACCCCTCCACTTT
CDR3: CASSLAGDNSPLHF

V: TRBV6-2/TRBV6-3
size: NA
D: NA
J: TRBJ2-7
DNA: TGTGCCAGCAGCAGGGTAAACGAGCAGTACTTC
CDR3: CASSRVNEQYF

V: TRBV20-1
size: NA
D: TRBD1
J: TRBJ2-7
DNA: TGCAGTGCTCTCAAGACAGGGGCAGCCTACGAGCAGTACTTC
CDR3: CSALKTGAAYEQYF

V: TRBV4-1
size: many
D: TRBD1
J: TRBJ2-6
DNA: TGCGCCAGCAGCCAAGAAAGTAGGGGGCGCGGTGTCAACGTCCTGACTTTC
CDR3: CASSQESRGRGVNVLTF

V: TRBV28
size: NA
D: TRBD2
J: TRBJ2-3
DNA: TGTGCCAGCAAAAAACTGGGACTAGCGGGAGGATTTTCTGGGCCTGATACGCAGTATTTT
CDR3: CASKKLGLAGGFSGPDTQYF

V: TRBV7-2
size: many
D: NA
J: TRBJ1-6
DNA: TGTGCCAGCAGCTTGGGACACCGTTTGTCCCTCCACTTT
CDR3: CASSLGHRLSLHF

V: TRBV12-5
size: NA
D: NA
J: TRBJ2-5
DNA: TGTGCTAGTGGCTCCGTCGGGGAGACCCAGTACTTC
CDR3: CASGSVGETQYF

V: TRBV20-1
size: few
D: NA
J: TRBJ2-3
DNA: TGCAGTGCTAGAGGTTGGAACGGGGATACGCAGTATTTT
CDR3: CSARGWNGDTQYF

V: TRBV11-3
size: NA
D: NA
J: TRBJ2-1
DNA: TGTGCCAGCAGCTTCGTCGGAATTAACAATGAGCAGTTCTTC
CDR3: CASSFVGINNEQFF

V: TRBV14
size: NA
D: TRBD1
J: TRBJ2-1
DNA: TGTGCCAGCAGCCCAGAACAGGGGGCATTAAATGAGCAGTTCTTC
CDR3: CASSPEQGALNEQFF

V: TRBV30
size: NA
D: TRBD1
J: TRBJ1-6
DNA: TGTGCCTGGACCCTCCGGACACAGGGGAATTCACCCCTCCACTTT
CDR3: CAWTLRTQGNSPLHF

V: TRBV7-3
size: NA
D: NA
J: TRBJ2-2
DNA: TGTGCCAGCAGCTCGACCTCTAGCGCTGGCGGGGAGCTGTTTTTT
CDR3: CASSSTSSAGGELFF

V: TRBV28
size: NA
D: NA
J: TRBJ2-7
DNA: TGTGCCAGCAGTTCTGGGCCTACGGGCGAGCAGTACTTC
CDR3: CASSSGPTGEQYF